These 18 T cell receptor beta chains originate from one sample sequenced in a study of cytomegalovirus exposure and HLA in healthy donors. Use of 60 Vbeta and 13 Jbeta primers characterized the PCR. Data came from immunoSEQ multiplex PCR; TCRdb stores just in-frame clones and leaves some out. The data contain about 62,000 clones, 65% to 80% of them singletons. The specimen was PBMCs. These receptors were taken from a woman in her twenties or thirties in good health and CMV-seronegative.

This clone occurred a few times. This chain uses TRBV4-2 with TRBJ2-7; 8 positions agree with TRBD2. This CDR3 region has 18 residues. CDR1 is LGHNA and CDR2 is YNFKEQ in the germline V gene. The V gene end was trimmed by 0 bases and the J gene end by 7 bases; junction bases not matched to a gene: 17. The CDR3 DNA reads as TGTGCCAGCAGCCAAGAAAGGGGAGCGGGAGTCAGGGGAGGGGAGCAGTACTTC. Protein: CASSQERGAGVRGGEQYF.

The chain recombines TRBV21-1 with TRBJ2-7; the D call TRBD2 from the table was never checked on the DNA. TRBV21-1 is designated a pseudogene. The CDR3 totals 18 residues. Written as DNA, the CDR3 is TGTGCCAGCGGCCCGGGGGGGGAACTCTTATCTGTGGTCTACGAGCAGTACTTC. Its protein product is CASGPGGELLSVVYEQYF.

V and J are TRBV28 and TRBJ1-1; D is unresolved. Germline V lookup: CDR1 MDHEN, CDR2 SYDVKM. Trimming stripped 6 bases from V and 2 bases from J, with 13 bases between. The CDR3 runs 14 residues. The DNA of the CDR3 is TGTGCCAGCAGCCTCGGTAGTCCTAACACTGAAGCTTTCTTT. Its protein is CASSLGSPNTEAFF.

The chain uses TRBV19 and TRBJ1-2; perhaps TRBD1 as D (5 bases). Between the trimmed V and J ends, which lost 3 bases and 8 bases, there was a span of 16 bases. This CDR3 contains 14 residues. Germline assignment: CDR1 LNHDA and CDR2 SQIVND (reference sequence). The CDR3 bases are TGTGCCAGTAGTATGGGACGGGACTTGGGAGGCTACACCTTC. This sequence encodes CASSMGRDLGGYTF. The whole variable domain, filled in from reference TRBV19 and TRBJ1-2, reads DGGITQSPKYLFRKEGQNVTLSCEQNLNHDAMYWYRQDPGQGLRLIYYSQIVNDFQKGDIAEGYSVSREKKESFPLTVTSAQKNPTAFYLCASSMGRDLGGYTFGSGTRLTVV.

CDR3 nucleotides: TGTGCCTGGAGGGGGATAGGCGGGAGATGGCATGAGCAGTTCTTC. Translated, it gives CAWRGIGGRWHEQFF. This chain links TRBV30 with TRBJ2-1; 7 positions match TRBD2. V lost 3 bases, J lost 8 bases, and 13 bases stayed unmatched. Per germline, CDR1 GTSNPN and CDR2 SVGIG (reference sequence). The CDR3 spans 15 residues.

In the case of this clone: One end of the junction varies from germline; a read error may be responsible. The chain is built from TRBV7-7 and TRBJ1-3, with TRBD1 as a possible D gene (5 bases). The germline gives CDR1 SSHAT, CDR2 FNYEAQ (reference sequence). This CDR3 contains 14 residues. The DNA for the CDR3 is TGTGCTAGCAGCTCCGGGACGGCCGGCGGGAGTTTATATTTT. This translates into CASSSGTAGGSLYF.

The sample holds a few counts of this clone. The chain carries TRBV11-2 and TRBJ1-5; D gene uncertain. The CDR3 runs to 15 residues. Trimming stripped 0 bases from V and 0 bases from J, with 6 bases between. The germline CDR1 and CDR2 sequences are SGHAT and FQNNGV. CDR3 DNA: TGTGCCAGCAGCTTAGAAGCGAATAGCAATCAGCCCCAGCATTTT. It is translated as CASSLEANSNQPQHF.

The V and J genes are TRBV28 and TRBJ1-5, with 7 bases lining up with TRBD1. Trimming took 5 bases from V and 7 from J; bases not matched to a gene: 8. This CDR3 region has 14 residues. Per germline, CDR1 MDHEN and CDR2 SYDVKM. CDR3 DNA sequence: TGTGCCAGCAGTCAACCGGGACAGAGCCAGCCCCAGCATTTT. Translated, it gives CASSQPGQSQPQHF.

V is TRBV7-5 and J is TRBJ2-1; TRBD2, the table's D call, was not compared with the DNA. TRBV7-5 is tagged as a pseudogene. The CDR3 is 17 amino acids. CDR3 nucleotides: TGTGTCAGAAGCTTAGAGGGGGGACTAGCGTCCAGAAATGAGCAGTTCTTC. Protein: CVRSLEGGLASRNEQFF.

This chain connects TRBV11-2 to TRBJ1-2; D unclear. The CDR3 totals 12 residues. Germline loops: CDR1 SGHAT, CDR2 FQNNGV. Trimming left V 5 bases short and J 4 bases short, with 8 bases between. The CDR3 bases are TGTGCCAGCAGCCTGAACGGCTATGGCTACACCTTC. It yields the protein CASSLNGYGYTF.

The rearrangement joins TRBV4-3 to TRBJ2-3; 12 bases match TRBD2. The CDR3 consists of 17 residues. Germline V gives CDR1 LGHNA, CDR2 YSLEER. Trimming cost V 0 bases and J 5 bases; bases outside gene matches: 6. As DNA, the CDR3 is TGCGCCAGCAGCCAAGATCTAGCGGGAGGGTACGGAGATACGCAGTATTTT. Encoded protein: CASSQDLAGGYGDTQYF.

The CDR3 DNA is TGTGCCAGCAGTGAATCATCGCTAGCGGGGGACTCCTACGAGCAGTACTTC. Encoded protein: CASSESSLAGDSYEQYF. This chain links TRBV25-1 with TRBJ2-7; 10 positions agree with TRBD2. Germline V gives CDR1 MGHDK, CDR2 SYGVNS. CDR3 length: 17 residues. With 1 base clipped from V and 0 bases from J, the junction kept 6 bases outside the gene matches.

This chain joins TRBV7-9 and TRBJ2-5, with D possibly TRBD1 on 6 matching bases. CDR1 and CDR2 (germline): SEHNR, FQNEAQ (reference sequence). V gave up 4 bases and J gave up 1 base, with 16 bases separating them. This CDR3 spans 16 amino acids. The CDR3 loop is CASSSEWQGSQETQYF. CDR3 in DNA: TGTGCCAGCAGCTCTGAATGGCAGGGGAGCCAAGAGACCCAGTACTTC.

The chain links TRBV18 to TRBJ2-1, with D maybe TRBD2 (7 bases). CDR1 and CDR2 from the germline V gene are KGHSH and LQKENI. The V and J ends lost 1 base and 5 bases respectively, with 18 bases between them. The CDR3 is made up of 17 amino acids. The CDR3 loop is CASSPRQGLAGDNEQFF. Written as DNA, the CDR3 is TGTGCCAGCTCACCACGGCAGGGGCTGGCGGGAGACAATGAGCAGTTCTTC.

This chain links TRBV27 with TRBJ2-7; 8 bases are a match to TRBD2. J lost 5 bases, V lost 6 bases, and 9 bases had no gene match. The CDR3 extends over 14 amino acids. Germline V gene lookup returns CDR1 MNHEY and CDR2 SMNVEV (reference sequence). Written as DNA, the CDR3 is TGTGCCAGCAGGGATTCCGGGACTAGAAACGAGCAGTACTTC. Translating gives CASRDSGTRNEQYF.

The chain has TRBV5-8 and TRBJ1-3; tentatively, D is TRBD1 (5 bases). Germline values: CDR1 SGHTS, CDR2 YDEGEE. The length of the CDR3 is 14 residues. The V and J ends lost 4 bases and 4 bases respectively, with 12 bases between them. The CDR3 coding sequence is TGTGCCAGCAGCCATTCAGGGTCAGGAAACACCATATATTTT. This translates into CASSHSGSGNTIYF.

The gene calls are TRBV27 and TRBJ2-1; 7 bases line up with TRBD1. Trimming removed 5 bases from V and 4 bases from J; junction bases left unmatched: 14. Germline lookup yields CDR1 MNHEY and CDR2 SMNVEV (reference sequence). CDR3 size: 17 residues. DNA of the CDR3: TGTGCCAGCAGTCCGCGGACAGGACGAACGAATTACAATGAGCAGTTCTTC. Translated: CASSPRTGRTNYNEQFF.

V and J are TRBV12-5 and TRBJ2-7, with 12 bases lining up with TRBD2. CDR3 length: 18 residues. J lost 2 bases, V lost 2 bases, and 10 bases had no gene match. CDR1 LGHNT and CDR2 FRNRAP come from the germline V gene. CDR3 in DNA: TGTGCTAGTGGTTTGTTTGGGGGTGGGACTAGCGGGCCCTACGAGCAGTACTTC. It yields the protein CASGLFGGGTSGPYEQYF.